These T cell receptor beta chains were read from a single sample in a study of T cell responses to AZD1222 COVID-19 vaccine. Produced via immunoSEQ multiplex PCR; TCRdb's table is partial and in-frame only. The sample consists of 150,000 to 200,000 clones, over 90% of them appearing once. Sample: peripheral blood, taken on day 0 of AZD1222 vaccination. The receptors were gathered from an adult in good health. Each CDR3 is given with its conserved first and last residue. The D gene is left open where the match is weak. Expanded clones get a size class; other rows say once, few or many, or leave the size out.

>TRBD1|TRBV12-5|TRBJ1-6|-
TGTGCTAGTGGTTTGGTAGTGGGGACAGGGGATTCACCCCTCCACTTT
CASGLVVGTGDSPLHF
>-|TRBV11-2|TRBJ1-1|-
TGTGCCAGCAGCTTCCCCGGGACGGAGATGAACACTGAAGCTTTCTTT
CASSFPGTEMNTEAFF
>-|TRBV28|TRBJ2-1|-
TGTGCCAGCAGCCCTATAGAAGGGGACTACAATGAGCAGTTCTTC
CASSPIEGDYNEQFF
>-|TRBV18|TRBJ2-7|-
TGTGCCAGCTCCCTTCAGTCCTACGAGCAGTACTTC
CASSLQSYEQYF
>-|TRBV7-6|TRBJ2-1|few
TGTGCCAGCAGCTCCCGCGGGACGGGCAATGAGCAGTTCTTC
CASSSRGTGNEQFF
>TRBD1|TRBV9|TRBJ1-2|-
TGTGCCAGCAGGGTGACCGGGACAGCGAACTATGGCTACACCTTC
CASRVTGTANYGYTF
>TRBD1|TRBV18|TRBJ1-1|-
TGTGCCAGCTCACCAAGGGACAGGGCCCTAGACACTGAAGCTTTCTTT
CASSPRDRALDTEAFF
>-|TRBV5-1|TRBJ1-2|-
TGCGCCAGCAGGGGGGCTGATGGCTACACCTTC
CASRGADGYTF
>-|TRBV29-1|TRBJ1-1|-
TGCAGCGTTGAAAAACAGCTAAACACTGAAGCTTTCTTT
CSVEKQLNTEAFF
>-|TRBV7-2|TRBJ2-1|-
TGTGCCAGCAGCTTAGCCGGCCGGGGTAACAGTGAGCAGTTCTTC
CASSLAGRGNSEQFF
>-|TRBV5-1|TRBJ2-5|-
TGCGCCAGCAGCTTGGGGCTCCCCAGCGGGTCGGAGACCCAGTACTTC
CASSLGLPSGSETQYF
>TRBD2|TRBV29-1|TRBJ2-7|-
TGCAGCGTGTCCGGTCCCAGTCGAGCGGGAGCGTGGGAGCAGTACTTC
CSVSGPSRAGAWEQYF
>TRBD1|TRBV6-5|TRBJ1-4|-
TGTGCCAGCAGTTACTCCGACAGGGCTAATGAAAAACTGTTTTTT
CASSYSDRANEKLFF
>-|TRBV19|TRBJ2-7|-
TGTGCCAGTAGTATCCAGCATGGTTCTAGCGAGCAGTACTTC
CASSIQHGSSEQYF
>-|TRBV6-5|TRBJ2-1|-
TGTGCCAGCAGTCTACAGGGCTCCTACAATGAGCAGTTCTTC
CASSLQGSYNEQFF
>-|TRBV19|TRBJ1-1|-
TGTGCCAGTAGTTCTCTCTTCGCGAACACTGAAGCTTTCTTT
CASSSLFANTEAFF
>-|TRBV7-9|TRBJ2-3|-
TGTGCCAGCAGCCGTGGAACAGATACGCAGTATTTT
CASSRGTDTQYF
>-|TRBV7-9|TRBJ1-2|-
TGTGCCAGCAGCGAGAACATGCGCGGCTACACCTTC
CASSENMRGYTF
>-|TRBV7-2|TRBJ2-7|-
TGTGCCAGCAGCTCCGACAATTCCCTCTACGAGCAGTACTTC
CASSSDNSLYEQYF
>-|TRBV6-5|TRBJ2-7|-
TGTGCCAGCAGTTACGGTACAGGAGCCTACGAGCAGTACTTC
CASSYGTGAYEQYF
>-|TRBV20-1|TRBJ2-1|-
TGCAGTGCTAGTTTCGGCCGGAGCTCCTACAATGAGCAGTTCTTC
CSASFGRSSYNEQFF
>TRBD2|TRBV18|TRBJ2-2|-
TGTGCCAGCTCACCACAACTAGCGGGGGCTTTGAACACCGGGGAGCTGTTTTTT
CASSPQLAGALNTGELFF
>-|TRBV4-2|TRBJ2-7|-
TGTGCCAGCAGCCAAGTGGAGGACCGGTCTGGCGAGCAGTACTTC
CASSQVEDRSGEQYF
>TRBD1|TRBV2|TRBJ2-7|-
TGTGCCAGCAGTGAGCCCCCGAGGAGGACAGGTCATCGCGAGCAGTACTTC
CASSEPPRRTGHREQYF